The present T cell receptor (beta chain) was sequenced within a study of T cells in localized non-small cell lung cancer. General study points: A median of approximately 50 of the top 100 tumor clones appeared in adjacent lung, which was paired and uninvolved. Exceeding tumor, uninvolved adjacent lung had the highest T cell clonality.

Here immunoSEQ multiplex PCR was the method, and the copy in TCRdb shows in-frame clones only, minus some. The sample includes 3,600 or so clones, 20% to 25% seen only once; the top ten take about 19%. V was trimmed by 1 base and J by 3 bases, leaving 3 bases between them. Germline CDR1 is LNHDA and CDR2 is SQIVND (reference sequence). The CDR3 length is 12 residues. This clone was counted between two and nine times. Its cognate antigen is unknown. Sequences were derived from lung tumor tissue, sampled before any cancer treatment. J is TRBJ1-2 and V is TRBV19; no firm D call. The clonotype originates from a man between 40 and 75 years old with stage II squamous cell lung carcinoma. The CDR3 DNA follows: TGTGCCAGTAGTATAGCTGACTATGGCTACACCTTC. As protein: CASSIADYGYTF.